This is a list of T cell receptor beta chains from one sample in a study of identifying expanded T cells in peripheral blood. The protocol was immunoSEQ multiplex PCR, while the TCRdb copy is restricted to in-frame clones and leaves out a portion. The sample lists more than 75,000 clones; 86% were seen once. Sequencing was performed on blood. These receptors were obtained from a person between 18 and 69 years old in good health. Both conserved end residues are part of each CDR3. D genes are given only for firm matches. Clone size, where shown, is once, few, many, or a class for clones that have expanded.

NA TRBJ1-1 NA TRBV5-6 CASSPGTYTEAFF TGTGCCAGCAGCCCCGGGACCTACACTGAAGCTTTCTTT
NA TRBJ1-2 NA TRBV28 CATTLPGYGYTF TGTGCCACCACCCTCCCGGGCTATGGCTACACCTTC
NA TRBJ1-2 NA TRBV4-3 CASSPAYGVNYGYTF TGCGCCAGCAGCCCCGCGTATGGGGTCAACTATGGCTACACCTTC
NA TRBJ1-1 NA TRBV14 CASSLPGMNTEAFF TGTGCCAGCAGCCTCCCCGGAATGAACACTGAAGCTTTCTTT
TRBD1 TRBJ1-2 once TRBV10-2 CASSSRGDNYGYTF TGCGCCAGCAGTTCCAGGGGGGATAACTATGGCTACACCTTC
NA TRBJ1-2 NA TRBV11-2 CASSLAGIGIGYTF TGTGCCAGCAGTTTAGCAGGGATTGGGATCGGCTACACCTTC
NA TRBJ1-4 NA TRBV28 CASSPSRFGRERPKLFF TGTGCCAGCAGTCCCTCGCGATTTGGCAGGGAGAGACCTAAACTGTTTTTT
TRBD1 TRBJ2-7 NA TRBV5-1 CASSEKGSGGEQYF TGCGCCAGCAGCGAAAAAGGGTCAGGGGGCGAGCAGTACTTC
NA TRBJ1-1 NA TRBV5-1 CASSITTQGGKAFF TGCGCCAGCAGTATCACTACACAGGGTGGGAAAGCTTTCTTT
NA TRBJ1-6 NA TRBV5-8 CASRFSVSSYNSPLHF TGTGCCAGCAGATTCAGTGTGAGCTCCTATAATTCACCCCTCCACTTT
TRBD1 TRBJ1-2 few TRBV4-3 CASSRLTGTGRWGYTF TGCGCCAGCAGCCGGTTGACCGGGACAGGAAGATGGGGCTACACCTTC
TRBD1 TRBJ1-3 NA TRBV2 CASLTGTRNTKIGNTIYF TGTGCCAGCCTGACAGGGACGCGAAACACCAAGATTGGAAACACCATATATTTT
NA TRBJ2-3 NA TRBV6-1 CATRTGTDTQYF TGTGCCACGAGGACAGGCACAGATACGCAGTATTTT
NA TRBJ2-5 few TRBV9 CASSTPVEGREYQETQYF TGTGCCAGCAGCACACCAGTCGAGGGTAGGGAGTACCAAGAGACCCAGTACTTC
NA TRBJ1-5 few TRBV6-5 CAWRESCYQPQHF TGTGCCTGGCGGGAATCTTGCTATCAGCCCCAGCATTTT
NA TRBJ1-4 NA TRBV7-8 CASFGGEKLFF TGTGCCAGCTTTGGGGGGGAAAAACTGTTTTTT
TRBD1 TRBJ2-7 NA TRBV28 CASSQPDRAYEQYF TGTGCCAGCAGTCAACCTGACAGGGCCTACGAGCAGTACTTC
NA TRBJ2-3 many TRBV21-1 CASRKKGRGTDTQYF TGTGCCAGCAGAAAAAAAGGACGGGGTACAGATACGCAGTATTTT
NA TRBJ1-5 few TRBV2 CASTREGGNQPQHF TGTGCCAGCACTCGAGAGGGAGGCAATCAGCCCCAGCATTTT
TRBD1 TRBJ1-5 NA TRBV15 CATSRERQGGQPQHF TGTGCCACCAGCAGAGAGCGACAGGGAGGTCAGCCCCAGCATTTT